The T cell receptor (beta chain) described here comes from a study of identical twins. This clonotype was seen more than once but under ten times. What it binds is unknown. Whole-study results and caveats: Fewer insertions marked abundant cord blood beta clonotypes; young adult naive trended weakly, memory not at all.

TCRdb itself ran the 5' RACE reads through MiXCR, one entry per CDR3 protein. The data hold over 500,000 distinct CDR3 sequences, with under 25% observed a single time. Looked up from germline, CDR1 is DFQATT and CDR2 is SNEGSKA (reference sequence). The J segment lost 4 bases and the V segment lost 0 bases, leaving 6 bases of the junction unmatched. There are 15 residues in the CDR3. The sample also formed part of further work on T cells expressing NK-cell markers. This second study says: One of the eight sequenced donors was seronegative, whereas the other seven were HCMV-seropositive.

The specimen was CD4+ T cells sorted from blood. The receptor's source is a woman younger than 30 in good health. The rearrangement links TRBV20-1 to TRBJ2-7; 10 bases line up with TRBD2. The DNA of the CDR3 is TGCAGTGCTAGAGATGCTAGCGGGAGCTGGTACGAGCAGTACTTC. Translating gives CSARDASGSWYEQYF.